This T cell receptor beta chain was captured by sequencing in a study of siplizumab effects on memory and regulatory T cells. Study-wide points: Suppressive function of proliferating Tregs from siplizumab cultures was not confirmed. Siplizumab led to significantly less abundant alloreactive sequences that could be traced back to unstimulated CD4+ memory cells. The alloreactive clones that mapped to unstimulated subsets made up only a minor fraction. Siplizumab gave mappable alloreactive CD4+ clones an average Treg-derived fraction of over 65%, against roughly 27% in controls.

As concerns this clone: As yet, its antigen is unknown.

The CDR3 is 18 residues long. Germline CDR1 reads SGDLS; CDR2 reads YYNGEE. Trimming took 0 bases from V and 0 from J; bases not matched to a gene: 10. Some clones are missing from TCRdb's copy, which holds only in-frame ones; the method was immunoSEQ multiplex PCR. The sample has fewer than 100,000 clones, approximately 95% seen once. The sample consisted of non-Treg CD4+ T cells sorted from blood. This chain links TRBV9 with TRBJ2-7, with TRBD2 identical over 9 bases. The sequence was obtained from a human donor in good health. CDR3 sequence reads: CASSVGASGDIISYEQYF. In DNA, the CDR3 is TGTGCCAGCAGCGTAGGCGCTAGCGGGGACATTATCTCCTACGAGCAGTACTTC.